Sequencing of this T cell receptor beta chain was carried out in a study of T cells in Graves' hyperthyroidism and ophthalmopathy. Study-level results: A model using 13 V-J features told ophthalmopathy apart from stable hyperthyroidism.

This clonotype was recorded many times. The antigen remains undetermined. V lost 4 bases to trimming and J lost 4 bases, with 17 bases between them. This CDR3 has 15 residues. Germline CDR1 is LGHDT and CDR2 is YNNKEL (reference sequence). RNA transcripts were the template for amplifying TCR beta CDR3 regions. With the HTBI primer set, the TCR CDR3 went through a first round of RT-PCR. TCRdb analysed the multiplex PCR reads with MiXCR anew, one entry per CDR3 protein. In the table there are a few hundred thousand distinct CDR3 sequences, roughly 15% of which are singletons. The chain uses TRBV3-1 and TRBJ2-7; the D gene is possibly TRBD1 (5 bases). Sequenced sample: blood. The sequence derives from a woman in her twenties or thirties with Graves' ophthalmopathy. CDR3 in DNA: TGTGCCAGCAGCCTGCTTTGGACAACACCTTACGAGCAGTACTTC. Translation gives CASSLLWTTPYEQYF.